The next 18 T cell receptor beta chains were all read from a single sample in a study of T-cell reconstitution after alpha-beta-depleted transplantation in children. Unique molecular identifiers were used to barcode this TCRbeta library. TCRdb fed the PCR reads into MiXCR, producing one record per CDR3 protein. The sample lists about 200,000 distinct CDR3 sequences, 6.6% occurring once. The starting material was PBMCs, obtained before TCRalphabeta/CD19-depleted stem cell transplant. These receptors originate from a boy between 2 and 10 years old with acute lymphoblastic leukemia, due to receive a stem cell transplant.

The V and J genes are TRBV7-9 and TRBJ2-6; the match to TRBD1 covers 7 bases. The length of the CDR3 is 15 residues. CDR1 is SEHNR, CDR2 FQNEAQ, per germline (reference sequence). V lost 5 bases, J lost 2 bases, and 3 bases stayed unmatched. The CDR3 loop is CASSGGTAGANVLTF. DNA of the CDR3: TGTGCCAGCAGCGGTGGGACAGCTGGGGCCAACGTCCTGACTTTC.

This clonotype was counted many times. This chain uses TRBV27 with TRBJ2-3; 10 bases are shared with TRBD2. Germline trimming cut 2 bases from V and 3 bases from J; bases unmatched to any gene: 2. The germline CDR1 and CDR2 sequences are MNHEY and SMNVEV (reference sequence). This CDR3 is 15 amino acids long. As DNA, the CDR3 is TGTGCCAGCAGTTTAACTAGCGGGGCGACAGATACGCAGTATTTT. Encoded protein: CASSLTSGATDTQYF.

This clonotype was seen at least ten times. This chain links TRBV7-2 with TRBJ2-5, with TRBD2 identical over 7 bases. Germline assignment: CDR1 SGHTA and CDR2 FQGNSA. This CDR3 is 16 amino acids long. V was clipped by 3 bases and J by 5 bases; unmatched bases: 12. The CDR3 sequence is CASSFRASGPFETQYF. The CDR3 coding sequence is TGTGCCAGCAGCTTTAGGGCTAGCGGCCCTTTTGAGACCCAGTACTTC.

This clonotype was detected only a few times. The chain employs TRBV28 and TRBJ2-7, with D perhaps matching TRBD2 (6 bases). Germline loops: CDR1 MDHEN, CDR2 SYDVKM. V lost 5 bases and J lost 9, with 17 bases in between. The CDR3 is made up of 13 amino acids. In nucleotides, the CDR3 is TGTGCCAGCAGTACCACTAACCGACTAGGGCAGTACTTC. Its translation is CASSTTNRLGQYF.

Many counts were recorded for this clonotype. V gene TRBV7-2 combines with J gene TRBJ1-2, with D possibly being TRBD1 (6 bases). The germline V and J ends were trimmed by 3 bases and 3 bases, with 14 bases remaining between them. The length of the CDR3 is 15 residues. Germline CDR1 SGHTA, CDR2 FQGNSA. The CDR3: CASSLDEDSYYGYTF. As DNA, the CDR3 is TGTGCCAGCAGCTTGGATGAGGACAGTTACTATGGCTACACCTTC.

This clonotype was detected many times. The chain links TRBV13 to TRBJ2-5; D gene uncertain. The CDR3 loop spans 12 amino acids. The ends were cut back, 0 bases at V and 7 bases at J, with 6 bases in the middle. Germline values: CDR1 PRHDT, CDR2 FYEKMQ (reference sequence). The CDR3: CASSLGLMTQYF. CDR3 DNA: TGTGCCAGCAGCTTAGGCCTAATGACCCAGTACTTC.

This clonotype was counted a few times. The chain is built from TRBV9 and TRBJ1-4; TRBD1 matches 7 bases. CDR3 size: 16 residues. The germline CDR1 and CDR2 sequences are SGDLS and YYNGEE. The V and J ends lost 4 bases and 8 bases, in that order; junction bases with no gene match: 14. CDR3 coding DNA: TGTGCCAGCAGCCCAGGAGGCAACAGGGGCGAAGAAAAACTGTTTTTT. Its translation: CASSPGGNRGEEKLFF.

This clonotype was counted many times. V and J are TRBV20-1 and TRBJ2-3; D is tentatively TRBD1 or TRBD2 (5 bases each). Germline loops: CDR1 DFQATT, CDR2 SNEGSKA (reference sequence). Trimming left V 5 bases short and J 2 bases short, with 8 bases between. The length of the CDR3 is 12 residues. The CDR3 DNA reads TGCAGTGCTGGGACCGACACAGATACGCAGTATTTT. Translating gives CSAGTDTDTQYF.

The chain combines TRBV5-4 with TRBJ2-1; 9 positions match TRBD2. The V gene's germline CDR1 is SGHNT and CDR2 YYREEE (reference sequence). There are 15 residues in the CDR3. The trim removed 4 bases at V and 3 bases at J, leaving 5 bases unmatched. The CDR3 loop is CASSRREGRYNEQFF. For the CDR3, the DNA is TGTGCCAGCAGCCGGCGGGAGGGCCGCTACAATGAGCAGTTCTTC.

The chain has TRBV7-9 and TRBJ2-7; tentatively, D is TRBD2 (5 bases). Trimming cost V 5 bases and J 4 bases, with 12 bases left between them. The CDR3 sequence is 13 residues long. Germline-derived CDR1 and CDR2 are SEHNR and FQNEAQ (reference sequence). The chain's CDR3 is CASSPGKKYEQYF. DNA of the CDR3: TGTGCCAGCAGCCCCGGGAAAAAATACGAGCAGTACTTC.

This clonotype was recorded at least ten times. The chain employs TRBV24-1 and TRBJ2-5; no definite D call. Trimming took off 6 bases at V and 3 bases at J, with 4 bases between the two ends. The CDR3 totals 11 residues. From germline, CDR1 is KGHDR and CDR2 SFDVKD. The CDR3 here is CATSREETQYF. The DNA for the CDR3 is TGTGCCACCAGTCGGGAAGAGACCCAGTACTTC.

The chain combines TRBV20-1 with TRBJ2-1, with D perhaps TRBD2 (5 bases). Germline V gene data show CDR1 as DFQATT and CDR2 as SNEGSKA (reference sequence). V was pared by 6 bases and J by 4 bases, with 19 bases between. The length of the CDR3 is 15 residues. CDR3 protein: CSAAGGSAQYNEQFF. As DNA, the CDR3 is TGCAGTGCCGCGGGCGGTTCAGCCCAATACAATGAGCAGTTCTTC.

This clonotype was counted ten times or more. The gene calls are TRBV19 and TRBJ2-7; possibly TRBD1 or TRBD2 for D (5 bases each). The CDR3 is made up of 15 amino acids. The germline V gene has CDR1 LNHDA and CDR2 SQIVND (reference sequence). V was pared by 3 bases and J by 2 bases, with 14 bases between. For the CDR3, the DNA is TGTGCCAGTAGTATGTTCAGGGAGCAACCCTACGAGCAGTACTTC. It codes for CASSMFREQPYEQYF.

This clonotype has a count of ten or more. The chain recombines TRBV28 with TRBJ2-7, with D perhaps given as TRBD1 or TRBD2 (5 bases each). This CDR3 is 14 amino acids long. Germline CDR1 and CDR2: MDHEN and SYDVKM. The ends were cut back, 3 bases at V and 2 bases at J, with 11 bases in the middle. The chain's CDR3 is CASSLGRTTYEQYF. The CDR3 nucleotides read TGTGCCAGCAGTTTGGGACGGACAACCTACGAGCAGTACTTC. Supplemented by reference TRBV28 and TRBJ2-7, the full variable domain reads DVKVTQSSRYLVKRTGEKVFLECVQDMDHENMFWYRQDPGLGLRLIYFSYDVKMKEKGDIPEGYSVSREKKERFSLILESASTNQTSMYLCASSLGRTTYEQYFGPGTRLTVT.

This clonotype was picked up many times. The rearrangement uses TRBV6-2 or TRBV6-3 and TRBJ1-1; D is undetermined. CDR3 size: 14 residues. The ends were cut back, 2 bases at V and 6 bases at J, with 13 bases in the middle. CDR1 MNHEY and CDR2 SVGEGT come from the germline V gene. The CDR3 sequence: CASSYPEDYPEAFF. CDR3 DNA sequence: TGTGCCAGCAGTTACCCCGAAGACTACCCTGAAGCTTTCTTT.

This clonotype was detected ten times or more. V gene TRBV28 combines with J gene TRBJ2-7; 7 bases are shared with TRBD1. Trimming cost V 3 bases and J 5 bases; bases outside gene matches: 7. The V gene's germline CDR1 is MDHEN and CDR2 SYDVKM. CDR3 length equals 14 residues. The CDR3 loop is CASSLGYRGHEQYF. CDR3 in DNA: TGTGCCAGCAGTTTGGGGTACAGGGGACACGAGCAGTACTTC.

This clonotype was detected only a few times. The V call is TRBV4-3, the J call TRBJ1-4; no reliable D call. V dropped 0 bases and J dropped 8 bases, with 13 bases sitting between them. CDR1 and CDR2 from the germline V gene are LGHNA and YSLEER. The CDR3 consists of 15 residues. The CDR3 is CASSQDRRFSEKLFF. The DNA for the CDR3 is TGCGCCAGCAGCCAAGACAGGCGTTTTAGCGAAAAACTGTTTTTT.

This clonotype was picked up a small number of times. The rearrangement uses TRBV20-1 and TRBJ1-2; D not certain. The CDR3 contains 15 residues. With 0 bases removed from V and 4 bases from J, the gap between germline ends came to 15 bases. Germline values: CDR1 DFQATT, CDR2 SNEGSKA (reference sequence). The CDR3 DNA sequence: TGCAGTGCTAGAGATCCGAAGAGAGTCTTCTATGGCTACACCTTC. Protein sequence: CSARDPKRVFYGYTF.